The T cell receptor (beta chain) described here comes from a study of blood T cell repertoires in COVID-19. Study-level information: From the United States, Italy and Spain came samples of acute and convalescent COVID-19. Sample material is recorded as cDNA or gDNA derived from T cells, B-cell-depleted T cells, or PBMCs.

Original analysis: Reference gene primer amplification gave nucleated cell count estimates. Measured with immunoSEQ multiplex PCR; TCRdb has only the in-frame clones, and not every one. The V and J calls and clone size come from that table; D and trimming were worked out from the DNA. The sample has about 150,000 clones, around 82% seen once. Germline CDR1 MDHEN, CDR2 SYDVKM. The ends lost 5 bases at V and 4 bases at J; junction bases unmatched: 14. This CDR3 region has 18 residues. Input material: peripheral blood. The V and J genes are TRBV28 and TRBJ1-2, with TRBD1 matching 12 bases. The origin of this receptor is a man in his 60s with COVID-19, enrolled during active disease. The CDR3 DNA is TGTGCCAGCAGTCTGCCTTCCCCGGGACAGGGGGCTGTCTATGGCTACACCTTC. Protein sequence: CASSLPSPGQGAVYGYTF.